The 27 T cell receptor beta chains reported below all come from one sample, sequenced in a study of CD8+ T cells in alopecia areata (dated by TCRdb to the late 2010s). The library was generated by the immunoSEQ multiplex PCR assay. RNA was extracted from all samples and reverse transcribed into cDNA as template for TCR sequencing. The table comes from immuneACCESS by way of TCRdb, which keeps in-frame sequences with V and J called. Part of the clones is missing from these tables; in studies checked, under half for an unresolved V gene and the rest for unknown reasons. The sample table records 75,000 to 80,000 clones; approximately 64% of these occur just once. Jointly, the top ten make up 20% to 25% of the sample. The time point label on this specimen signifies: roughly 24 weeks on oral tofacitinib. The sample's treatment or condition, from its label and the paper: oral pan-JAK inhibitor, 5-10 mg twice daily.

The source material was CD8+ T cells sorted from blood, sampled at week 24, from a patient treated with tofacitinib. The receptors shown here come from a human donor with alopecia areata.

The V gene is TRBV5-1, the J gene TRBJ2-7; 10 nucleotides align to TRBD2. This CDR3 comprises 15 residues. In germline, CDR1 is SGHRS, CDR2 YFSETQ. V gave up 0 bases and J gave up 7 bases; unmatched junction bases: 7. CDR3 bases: TGCGCCAGCAGCTTGGCCCTAGCGGGAGCGATGGAGCAGTACTTC. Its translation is CASSLALAGAMEQYF.

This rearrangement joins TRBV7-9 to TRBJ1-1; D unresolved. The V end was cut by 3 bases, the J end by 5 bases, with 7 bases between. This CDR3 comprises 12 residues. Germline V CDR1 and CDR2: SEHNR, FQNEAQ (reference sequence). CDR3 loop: CASSLSGTEAFF. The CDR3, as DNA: TGTGCCAGCAGCTTGTCGGGGACTGAAGCTTTCTTT.

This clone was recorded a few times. The CDR3 sequence: CSVRLNRYGYTF. CDR3 DNA: TGCAGCGTGCGTCTGAACCGCTATGGCTACACCTTC. This sequence joins TRBV29-1 and TRBJ1-2; D unresolved. CDR3 length: 12 amino acids. Trimming left V 6 bases short and J 4 bases short, with 12 bases between. CDR1 SQVTM and CDR2 ANQGSEA come from the germline V gene.

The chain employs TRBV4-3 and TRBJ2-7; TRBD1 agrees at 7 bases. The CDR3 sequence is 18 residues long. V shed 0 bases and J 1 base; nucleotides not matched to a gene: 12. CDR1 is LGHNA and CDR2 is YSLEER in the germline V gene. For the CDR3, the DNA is TGCGCCAGCAGCCAAGAGTTTCAGAGGGGACAGAGGTCCTACGAGCAGTACTTC. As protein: CASSQEFQRGQRSYEQYF.

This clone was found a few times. The CDR3 DNA reads as TGTGCCAGCAGTGAAACATGGACAGGGGCAACTAATGAAAAACTGTTTTTT. It yields the protein CASSETWTGATNEKLFF. The V gene is TRBV28, the J gene TRBJ1-4, with 9 positions matching TRBD1. With V trimmed by 5 bases and J by 0 bases, 7 bases remained unmatched. Germline CDR1 and CDR2: MDHEN and SYDVKM. The CDR3 is 17 amino acids.

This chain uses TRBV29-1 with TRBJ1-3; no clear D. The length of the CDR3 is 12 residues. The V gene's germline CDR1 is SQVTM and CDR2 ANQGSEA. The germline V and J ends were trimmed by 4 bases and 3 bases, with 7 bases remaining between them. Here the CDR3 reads CSVVLSGNTIYF. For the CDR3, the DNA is TGCAGCGTTGTTCTAAGTGGAAACACCATATATTTT.

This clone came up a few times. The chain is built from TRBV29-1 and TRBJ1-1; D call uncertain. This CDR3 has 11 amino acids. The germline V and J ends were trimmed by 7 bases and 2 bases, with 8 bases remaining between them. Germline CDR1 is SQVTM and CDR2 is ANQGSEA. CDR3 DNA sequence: TGCAGCGCTAAAACCAACACTGAAGCTTTCTTT. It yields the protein CSAKTNTEAFF. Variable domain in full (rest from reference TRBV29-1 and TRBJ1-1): SAVISQKPSRDICQRGTSLTIQCQVDSQVTMMFWYRQQPGQSLTLIATANQGSEATYESGFVIDKFPISRPNLTFSTLTVSNMSPEDSSIYLCSAKTNTEAFFGQGTRLTVV.

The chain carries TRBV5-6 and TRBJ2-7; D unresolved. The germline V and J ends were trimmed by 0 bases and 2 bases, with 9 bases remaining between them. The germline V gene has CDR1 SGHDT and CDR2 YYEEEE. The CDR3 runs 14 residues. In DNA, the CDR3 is TGTGCCAGCAGCTTGGTTCACAGTGCCTACGAGCAGTACTTC. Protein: CASSLVHSAYEQYF.

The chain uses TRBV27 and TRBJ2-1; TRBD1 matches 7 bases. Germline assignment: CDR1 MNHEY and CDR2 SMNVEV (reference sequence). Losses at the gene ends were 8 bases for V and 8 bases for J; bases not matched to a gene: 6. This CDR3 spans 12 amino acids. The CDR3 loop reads CASQTGWDEQFF. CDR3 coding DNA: TGTGCCAGCCAGACAGGGTGGGATGAGCAGTTCTTC.

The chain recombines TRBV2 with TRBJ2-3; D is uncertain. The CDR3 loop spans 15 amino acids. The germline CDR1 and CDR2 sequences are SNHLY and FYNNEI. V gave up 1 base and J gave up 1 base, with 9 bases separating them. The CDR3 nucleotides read TGTGCCAGCAGTGAAGAGGTAATGCGCACAGATACGCAGTATTTT. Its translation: CASSEEVMRTDTQYF.

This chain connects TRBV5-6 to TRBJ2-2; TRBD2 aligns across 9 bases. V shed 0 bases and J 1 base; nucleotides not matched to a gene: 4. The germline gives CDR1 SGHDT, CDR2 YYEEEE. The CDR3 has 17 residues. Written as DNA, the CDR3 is TGTGCCAGCAGCTTGGACGTAGCGGGGGTGAACACCGGGGAGCTGTTTTTT. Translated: CASSLDVAGVNTGELFF.

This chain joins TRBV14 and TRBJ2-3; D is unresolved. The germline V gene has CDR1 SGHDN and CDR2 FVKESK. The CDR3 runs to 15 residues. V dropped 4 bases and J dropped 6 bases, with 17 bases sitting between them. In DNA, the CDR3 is TGTGCCAGCAGCCCGCAGGTAGGGCGTAAGGATACGCAGTATTTT. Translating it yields CASSPQVGRKDTQYF. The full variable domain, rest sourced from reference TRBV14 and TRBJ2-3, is EAGVTQFPSHSVIEKGQTVTLRCDPISGHDNLYWYRRVMGKEIKFLLHFVKESKQDESGMPNNRFLAERTGGTYSTLKVQPAELEDSGVYFCASSPQVGRKDTQYFGPGTRLTVL.

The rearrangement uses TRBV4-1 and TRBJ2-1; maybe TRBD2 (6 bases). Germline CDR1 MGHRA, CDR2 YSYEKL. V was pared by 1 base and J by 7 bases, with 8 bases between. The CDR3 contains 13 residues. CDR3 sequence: CASSQGLENEQFF. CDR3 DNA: TGCGCCAGCAGCCAAGGACTAGAGAATGAGCAGTTCTTC.

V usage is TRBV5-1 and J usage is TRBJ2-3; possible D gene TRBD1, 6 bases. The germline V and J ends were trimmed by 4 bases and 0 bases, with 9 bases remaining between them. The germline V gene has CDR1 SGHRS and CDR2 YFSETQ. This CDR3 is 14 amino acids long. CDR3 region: CASSPGQSTDTQYF. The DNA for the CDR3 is TGCGCCAGCAGCCCCGGACAGAGCACAGATACGCAGTATTTT.

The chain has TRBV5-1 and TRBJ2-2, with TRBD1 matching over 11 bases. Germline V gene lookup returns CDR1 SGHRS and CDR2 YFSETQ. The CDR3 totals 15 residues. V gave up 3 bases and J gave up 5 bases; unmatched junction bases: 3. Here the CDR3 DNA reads TGCGCCAGCAGCTCGGGGACAGGGGGTACCGGGGAGCTGTTTTTT. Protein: CASSSGTGGTGELFF.

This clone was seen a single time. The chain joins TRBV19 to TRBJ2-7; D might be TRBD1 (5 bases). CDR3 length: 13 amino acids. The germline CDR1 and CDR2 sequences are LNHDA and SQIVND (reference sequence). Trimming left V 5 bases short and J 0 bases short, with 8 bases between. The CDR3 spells CASSPDNSYEQYF. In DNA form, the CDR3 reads TGTGCCAGTAGTCCGGACAACTCCTACGAGCAGTACTTC.

CDR3 bases: TGTGCCAGCAGTTACTCGACCGATGGCTACACCTTC. Translated, it gives CASSYSTDGYTF. The gene calls are TRBV6-5 and TRBJ1-2; D is undetermined. This CDR3 has 12 residues. V shed 0 bases and J shed 6 bases, with 5 bases lying between them. From germline, CDR1 is MNHEY and CDR2 SVGAGI.

The CDR3 loop reads CASSLVQGSYEQYF. The CDR3 DNA sequence: TGCGCCAGCAGCTTGGTACAGGGGTCCTACGAGCAGTACTTC. This chain joins TRBV5-1 and TRBJ2-7; 7 bases map to TRBD1. J gave up 1 base and V 0 bases, and 1 base lay outside the gene matches. There are 14 residues in the CDR3. Germline V gene lookup returns CDR1 SGHRS and CDR2 YFSETQ.

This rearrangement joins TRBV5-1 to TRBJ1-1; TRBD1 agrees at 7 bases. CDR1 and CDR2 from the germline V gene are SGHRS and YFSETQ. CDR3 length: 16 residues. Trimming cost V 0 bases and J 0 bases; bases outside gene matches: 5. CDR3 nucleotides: TGCGCCAGCAGCTTGGCCGGGACAGCCATGAACACTGAAGCTTTCTTT. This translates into CASSLAGTAMNTEAFF.

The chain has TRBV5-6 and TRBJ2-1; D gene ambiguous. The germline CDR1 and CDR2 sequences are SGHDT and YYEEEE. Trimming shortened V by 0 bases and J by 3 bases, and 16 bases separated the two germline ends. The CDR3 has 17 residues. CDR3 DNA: TGTGCCAGCAGCTTGGGATCGACCGGCCTGAACTACAATGAGCAGTTCTTC. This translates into CASSLGSTGLNYNEQFF.

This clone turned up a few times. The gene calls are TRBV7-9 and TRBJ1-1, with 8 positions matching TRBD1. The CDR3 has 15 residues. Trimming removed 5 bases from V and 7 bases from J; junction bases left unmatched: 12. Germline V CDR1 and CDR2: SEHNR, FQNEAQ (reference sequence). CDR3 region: CASSPRGTGGIEAFF. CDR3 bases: TGTGCCAGCAGCCCAAGAGGCACAGGGGGTATTGAAGCTTTCTTT.

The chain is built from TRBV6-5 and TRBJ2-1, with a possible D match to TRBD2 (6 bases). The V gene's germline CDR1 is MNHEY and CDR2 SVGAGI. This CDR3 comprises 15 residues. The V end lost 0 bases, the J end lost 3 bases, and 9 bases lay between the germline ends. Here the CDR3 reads CASSYSGGGYNEQFF. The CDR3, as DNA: TGTGCCAGCAGTTACTCGGGGGGAGGCTACAATGAGCAGTTCTTC.

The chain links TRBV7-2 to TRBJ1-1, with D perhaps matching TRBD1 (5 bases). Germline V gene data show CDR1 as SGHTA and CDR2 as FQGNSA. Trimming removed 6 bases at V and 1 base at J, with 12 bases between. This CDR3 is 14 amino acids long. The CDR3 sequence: CASSYVGGNTEAFF. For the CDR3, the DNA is TGTGCCAGCAGTTACGTGGGGGGGAACACTGAAGCTTTCTTT.

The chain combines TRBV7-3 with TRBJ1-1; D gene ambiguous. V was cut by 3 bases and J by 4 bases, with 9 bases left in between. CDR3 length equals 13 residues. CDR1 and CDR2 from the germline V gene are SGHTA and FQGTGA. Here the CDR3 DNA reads TGTGCCAGCAGCTTCTGGGAGGGCACTGAAGCTTTCTTT. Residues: CASSFWEGTEAFF.

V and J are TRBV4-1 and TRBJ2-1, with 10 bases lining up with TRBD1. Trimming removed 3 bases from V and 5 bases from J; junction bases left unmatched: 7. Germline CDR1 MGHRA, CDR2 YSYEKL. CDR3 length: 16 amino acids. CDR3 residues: CASSHRTGGRNNEQFF. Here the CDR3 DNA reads TGCGCCAGCAGCCATCGGACAGGGGGGAGGAACAATGAGCAGTTCTTC.

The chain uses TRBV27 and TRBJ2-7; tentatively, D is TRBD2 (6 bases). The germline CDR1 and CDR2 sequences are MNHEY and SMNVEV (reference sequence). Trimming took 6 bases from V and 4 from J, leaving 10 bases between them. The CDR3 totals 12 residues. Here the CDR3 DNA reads TGTGCCAGCAGCCGAGGGACTTACGAGCAGTACTTC. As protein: CASSRGTYEQYF.

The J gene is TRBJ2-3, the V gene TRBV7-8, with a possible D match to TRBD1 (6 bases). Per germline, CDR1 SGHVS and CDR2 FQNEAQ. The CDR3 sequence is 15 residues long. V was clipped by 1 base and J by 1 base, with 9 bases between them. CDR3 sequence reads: CASSLGHRGTDTQYF. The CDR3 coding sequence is TGTGCCAGCAGCTTAGGGCACAGGGGCACAGATACGCAGTATTTT.